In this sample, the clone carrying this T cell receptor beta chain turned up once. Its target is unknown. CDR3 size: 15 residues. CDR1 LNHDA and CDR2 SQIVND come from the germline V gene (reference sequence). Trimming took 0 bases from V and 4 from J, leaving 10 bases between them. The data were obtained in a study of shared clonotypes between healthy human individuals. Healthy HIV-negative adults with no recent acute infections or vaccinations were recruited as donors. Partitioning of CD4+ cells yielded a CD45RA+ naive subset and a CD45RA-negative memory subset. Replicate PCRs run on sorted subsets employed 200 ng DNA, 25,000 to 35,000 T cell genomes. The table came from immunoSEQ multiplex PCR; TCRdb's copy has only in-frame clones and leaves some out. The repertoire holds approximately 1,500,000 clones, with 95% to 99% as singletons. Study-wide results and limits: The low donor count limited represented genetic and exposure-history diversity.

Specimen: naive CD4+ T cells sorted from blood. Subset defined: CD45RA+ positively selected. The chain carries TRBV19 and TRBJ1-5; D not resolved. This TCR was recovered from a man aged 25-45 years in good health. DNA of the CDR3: TGTGCCAGTAGTATAGAGAAAGGAAGGAATCAGCCCCAGCATTTT. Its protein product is CASSIEKGRNQPQHF. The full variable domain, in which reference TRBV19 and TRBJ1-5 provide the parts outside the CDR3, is DGGITQSPKYLFRKEGQNVTLSCEQNLNHDAMYWYRQDPGQGLRLIYYSQIVNDFQKGDIAEGYSVSREKKESFPLTVTSAQKNPTAFYLCASSIEKGRNQPQHFGDGTRLSIL.